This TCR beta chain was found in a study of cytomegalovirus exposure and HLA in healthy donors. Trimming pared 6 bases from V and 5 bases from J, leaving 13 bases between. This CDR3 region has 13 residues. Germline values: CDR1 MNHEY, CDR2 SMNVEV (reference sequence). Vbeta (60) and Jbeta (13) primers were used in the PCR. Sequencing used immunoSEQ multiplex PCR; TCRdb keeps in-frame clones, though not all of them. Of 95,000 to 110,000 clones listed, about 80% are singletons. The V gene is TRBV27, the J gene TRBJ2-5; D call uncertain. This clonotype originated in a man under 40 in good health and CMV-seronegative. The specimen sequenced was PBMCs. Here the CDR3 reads CASSYHSRETQYF. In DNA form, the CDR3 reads TGTGCCAGCAGCTACCACTCCAGGGAGACCCAGTACTTC.